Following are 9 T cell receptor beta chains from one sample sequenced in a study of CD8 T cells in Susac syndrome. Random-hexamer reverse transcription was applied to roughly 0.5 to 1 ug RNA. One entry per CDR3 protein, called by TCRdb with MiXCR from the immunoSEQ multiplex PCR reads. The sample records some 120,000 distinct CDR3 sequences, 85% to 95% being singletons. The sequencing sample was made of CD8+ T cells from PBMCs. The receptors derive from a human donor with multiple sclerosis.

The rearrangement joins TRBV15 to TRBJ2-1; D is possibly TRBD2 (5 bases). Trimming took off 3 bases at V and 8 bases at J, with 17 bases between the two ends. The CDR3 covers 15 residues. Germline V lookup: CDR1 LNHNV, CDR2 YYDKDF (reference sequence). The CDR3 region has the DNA TGTGCCACCAGCAGGGTTCGGGGTTTTATCGATGAGCAGTTCTTC. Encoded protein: CATSRVRGFIDEQFF.

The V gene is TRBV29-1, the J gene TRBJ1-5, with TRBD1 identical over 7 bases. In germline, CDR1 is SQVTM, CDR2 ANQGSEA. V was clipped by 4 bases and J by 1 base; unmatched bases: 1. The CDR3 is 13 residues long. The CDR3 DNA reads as TGCAGCGTTGTGACAGGGAGCAATCAGCCCCAGCATTTT. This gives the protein CSVVTGSNQPQHF.

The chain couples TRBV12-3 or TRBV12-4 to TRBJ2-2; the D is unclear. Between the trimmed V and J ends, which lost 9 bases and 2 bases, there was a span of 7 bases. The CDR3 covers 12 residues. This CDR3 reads CASSRNTGELFF. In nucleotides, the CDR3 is TGTGCCAGTAGCCGAAACACCGGGGAGCTGTTTTTT.

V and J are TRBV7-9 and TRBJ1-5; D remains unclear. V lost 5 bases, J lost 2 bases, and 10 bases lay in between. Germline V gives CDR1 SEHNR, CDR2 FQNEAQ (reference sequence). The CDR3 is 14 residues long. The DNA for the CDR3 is TGTGCCAGCAGCATGGCCGGGGGCAATCAGCCCCAGCATTTT. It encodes CASSMAGGNQPQHF.

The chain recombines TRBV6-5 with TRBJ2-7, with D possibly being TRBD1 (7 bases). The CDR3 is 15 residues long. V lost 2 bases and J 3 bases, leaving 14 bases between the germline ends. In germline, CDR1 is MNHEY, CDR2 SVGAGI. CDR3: CASSYTGDSFYEQYF. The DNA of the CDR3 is TGTGCCAGCAGTTACACGGGGGACAGCTTCTACGAGCAGTACTTC.

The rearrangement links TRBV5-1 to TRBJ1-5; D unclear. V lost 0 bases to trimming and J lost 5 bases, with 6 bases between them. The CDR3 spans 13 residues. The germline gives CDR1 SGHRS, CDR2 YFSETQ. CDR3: CASSLEGYQPQHF. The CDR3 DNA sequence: TGCGCCAGCAGCTTGGAGGGTTATCAGCCCCAGCATTTT.

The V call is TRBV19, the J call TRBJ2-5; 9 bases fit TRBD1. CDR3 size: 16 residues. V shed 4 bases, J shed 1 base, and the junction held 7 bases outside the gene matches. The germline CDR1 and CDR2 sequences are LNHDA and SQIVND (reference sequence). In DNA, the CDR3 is TGTGCCAGTAGTACCCTGGACAGGGGCCTCCAAGAGACCCAGTACTTC. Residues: CASSTLDRGLQETQYF.

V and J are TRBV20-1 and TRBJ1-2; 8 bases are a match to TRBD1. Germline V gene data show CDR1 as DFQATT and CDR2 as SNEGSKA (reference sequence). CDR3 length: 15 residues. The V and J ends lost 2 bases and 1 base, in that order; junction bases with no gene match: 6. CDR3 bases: TGCAGTGCTAGAAAGGGGACAGGATTTAACTATGGCTACACCTTC. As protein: CSARKGTGFNYGYTF.

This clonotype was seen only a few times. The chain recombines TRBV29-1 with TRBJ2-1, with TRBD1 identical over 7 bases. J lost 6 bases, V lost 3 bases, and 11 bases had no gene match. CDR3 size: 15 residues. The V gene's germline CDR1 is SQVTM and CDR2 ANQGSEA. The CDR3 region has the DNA TGCAGCGTTGACCTGGGACAGCACCAAAGCAATGAGCAGTTCTTC. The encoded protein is CSVDLGQHQSNEQFF.